In this sample, the clone carrying this T cell receptor (beta chain) turned up many times. Its antigen is undetermined. The CDR3 has 14 amino acids. Germline V lookup: CDR1 MNHEY, CDR2 SVGEGT. Trimming shortened V by 4 bases and J by 4 bases, and 12 bases separated the two germline ends. The data stem from a study of metastatic and nonmetastatic thyroid tumors. General study findings and limits: According to reports, the diversity of TCR beta was significantly higher in malignant thyroid tumors than in benign nodules, and this held in both blood and tumor samples.

Authors' methods: Clinicopathological groups differed in CDR3, with these differences serving to build a distant-metastasis classifier for papillary thyroid cancer. Via MiXCR, TCRdb re-called the PCR reads. Clone size and V and J calls follow TCRdb, not the original study. The sample records 25,000 to 30,000 clones, less than 4% being singletons. There were no patients who had received any treatment before thyroid surgery. This TCR derives from a male donor with papillary thyroid cancer or a benign thyroid nodule (not recorded which). Some clones in this sample may be carry-over from other donors' samples. The source material was blood. J is TRBJ2-3 and V is TRBV6-2 or TRBV6-3; D ambiguous. This chain's CDR3 is CASSSSPGADTQYF. Written as DNA, the CDR3 is TGTGCCAGCAGTTCCTCCCCCGGCGCAGATACGCAGTATTTT.